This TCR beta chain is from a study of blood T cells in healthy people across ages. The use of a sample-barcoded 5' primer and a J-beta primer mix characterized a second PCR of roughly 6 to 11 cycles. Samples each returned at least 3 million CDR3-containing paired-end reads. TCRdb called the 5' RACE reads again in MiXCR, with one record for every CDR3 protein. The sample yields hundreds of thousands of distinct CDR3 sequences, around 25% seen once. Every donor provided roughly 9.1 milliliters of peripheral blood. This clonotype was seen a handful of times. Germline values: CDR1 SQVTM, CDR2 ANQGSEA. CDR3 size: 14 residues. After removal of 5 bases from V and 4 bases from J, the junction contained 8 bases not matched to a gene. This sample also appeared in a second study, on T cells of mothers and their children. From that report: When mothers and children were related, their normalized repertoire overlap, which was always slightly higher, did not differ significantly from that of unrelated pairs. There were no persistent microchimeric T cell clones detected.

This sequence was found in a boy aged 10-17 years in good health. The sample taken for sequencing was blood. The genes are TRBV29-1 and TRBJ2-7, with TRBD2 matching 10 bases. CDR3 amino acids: CSVSGTSGMYEQYF. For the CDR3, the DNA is TGCAGCGTTTCGGGTACTAGCGGGATGTACGAGCAGTACTTC.